The 6 T cell receptor beta chains listed next were all sequenced from one sample in a study of CD8 T cells in Susac syndrome. cDNA came from around 0.54 to 1 ug RNA primed by random hexamers. TCRdb itself ran the immunoSEQ multiplex PCR reads through MiXCR, one entry per CDR3 protein. The data hold about 250,000 distinct CDR3 sequences, with roughly 95% observed a single time. Sequencing was performed on CD4+ T cells from PBMCs. These receptor sequences come from a human donor with multiple sclerosis.

The V and J genes are TRBV19 and TRBJ1-1; D call uncertain. The CDR3 is made up of 14 amino acids. Looked up from germline, CDR1 is LNHDA and CDR2 is SQIVND (reference sequence). V shed 4 bases and J shed 6 bases, with 15 bases lying between them. CDR3 amino acids: CASSTYSGWAEAFF. CDR3 nucleotides: TGTGCCAGTAGTACCTACTCCGGGTGGGCTGAAGCTTTCTTT.

CDR3 residues: CASSTQKGGTSGGIINEQFF. The CDR3 nucleotides are TGTGCCAGCAGCACCCAAAAGGGGGGGACTAGCGGGGGGATAATCAATGAGCAGTTCTTC. The chain is built from TRBV21-1 and TRBJ2-1; TRBD2 is taken as the D call from the table, unchecked against the DNA. TRBV21-1 is a listed pseudogene. The CDR3 runs to 20 residues.

CDR3 DNA sequence: TGTGCCACCAGTGATGCGGGAGGGATTTTGGATACGCAGTATTTT. This gives the protein CATSDAGGILDTQYF. The chain recombines TRBV24-1 with TRBJ2-3; TRBD2 agrees at 9 bases. Per the germline V gene, CDR1 is KGHDR and CDR2 is SFDVKD. J gave up 6 bases and V 3 bases, and 6 bases lay outside the gene matches. This CDR3 has 15 residues.

This sequence joins TRBV5-1 and TRBJ2-3, with D maybe TRBD1 (5 bases). Trimming shortened V by 3 bases and J by 1 base, and 15 bases separated the two germline ends. The CDR3 length is 16 residues. CDR1 is SGHRS, CDR2 YFSETQ, per germline. The CDR3 protein is CASSSLREARTDTQYF. CDR3 nucleotides: TGCGCCAGCAGCTCTCTCAGGGAAGCCCGCACAGATACGCAGTATTTT.

In this sample, this clonotype turned up once. The chain's CDR3 is CASSPGDRAYEQYV. The CDR3 bases are TGTGCCAGCAGCCCGGGGGACAGGGCCTACGAGCAGTACGTC. The rearrangement links TRBV13 to TRBJ2-7; 9 bases line up with TRBD1. V gave up 5 bases and J gave up 2 bases; unmatched junction bases: 4. CDR1 and CDR2 from the germline V gene are PRHDT and FYEKMQ (reference sequence). The CDR3 has 14 amino acids.

V usage is TRBV24-1 and J usage is TRBJ2-1; 11 bases agree with TRBD1. V shed 0 bases and J 12 bases; nucleotides not matched to a gene: 12. The V gene's germline CDR1 is KGHDR and CDR2 SFDVKD. This CDR3 is 17 amino acids long. DNA for the CDR3: TGTGCCACCAGTGATTTGTTCTGGGACAGGGGGGCGCTTGGGCAGTTCTTC. Protein product: CATSDLFWDRGALGQFF.